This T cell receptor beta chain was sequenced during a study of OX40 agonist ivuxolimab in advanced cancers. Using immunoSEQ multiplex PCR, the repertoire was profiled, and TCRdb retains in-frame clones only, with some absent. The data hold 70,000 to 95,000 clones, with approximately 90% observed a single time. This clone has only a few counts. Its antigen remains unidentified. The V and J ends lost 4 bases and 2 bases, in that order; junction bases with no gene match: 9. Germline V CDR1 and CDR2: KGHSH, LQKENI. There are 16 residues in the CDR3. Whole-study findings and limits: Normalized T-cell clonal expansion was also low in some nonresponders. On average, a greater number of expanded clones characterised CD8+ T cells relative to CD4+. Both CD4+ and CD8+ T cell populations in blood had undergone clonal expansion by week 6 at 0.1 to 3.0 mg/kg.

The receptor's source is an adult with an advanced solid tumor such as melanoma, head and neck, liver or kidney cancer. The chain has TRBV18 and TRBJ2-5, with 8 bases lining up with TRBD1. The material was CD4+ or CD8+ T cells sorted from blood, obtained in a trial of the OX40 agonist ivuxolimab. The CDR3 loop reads CASSRQGPLFQETQYF. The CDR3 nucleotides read TGTGCCAGCTCACGACAGGGGCCCCTATTTCAAGAGACCCAGTACTTC.